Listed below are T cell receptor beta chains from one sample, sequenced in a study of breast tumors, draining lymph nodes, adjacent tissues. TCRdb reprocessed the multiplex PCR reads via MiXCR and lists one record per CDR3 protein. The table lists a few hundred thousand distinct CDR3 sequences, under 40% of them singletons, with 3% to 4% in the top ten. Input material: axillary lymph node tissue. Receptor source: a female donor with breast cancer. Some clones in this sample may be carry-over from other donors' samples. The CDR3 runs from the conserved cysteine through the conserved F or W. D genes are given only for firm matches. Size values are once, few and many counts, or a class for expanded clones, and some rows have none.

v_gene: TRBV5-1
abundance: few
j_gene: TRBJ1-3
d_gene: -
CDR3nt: TGCGCCAGCAGCTTGGACGGACCAGGAAACACCATATATTTT
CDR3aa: CASSLDGPGNTIYF

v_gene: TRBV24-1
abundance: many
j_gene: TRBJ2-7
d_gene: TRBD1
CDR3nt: TGTGCCACCAGTGACCAGACAGGGGGCTACTACGAGCAGTACTTC
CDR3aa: CATSDQTGGYYEQYF

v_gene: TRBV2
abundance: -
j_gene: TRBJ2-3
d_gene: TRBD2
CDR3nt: TGTGCCAGCTTGGGGGGGGTTAGCACAGATACGCAGTATTTT
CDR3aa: CASLGGVSTDTQYF

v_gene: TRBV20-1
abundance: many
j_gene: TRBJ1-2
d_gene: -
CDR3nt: TGCAGTGCTCGTACAGGGAACTATGGCTACACCTTC
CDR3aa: CSARTGNYGYTF

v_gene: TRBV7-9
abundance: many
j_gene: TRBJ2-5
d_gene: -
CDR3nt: TGTGCCAGCAGCATCGGGTCGGAGACCCAGTACTTC
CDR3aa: CASSIGSETQYF

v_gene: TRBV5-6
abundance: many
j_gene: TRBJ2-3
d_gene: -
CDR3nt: TGTGCCAGCAGCCTGGGACCGGCTAGCACAGATACGCAGTATTTT
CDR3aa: CASSLGPASTDTQYF

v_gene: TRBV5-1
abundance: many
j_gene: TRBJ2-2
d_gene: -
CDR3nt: TGCGCCAGCAGCTTGGGTGGGAGTGCCACCGGGGAGCTGTTTTTT
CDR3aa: CASSLGGSATGELFF

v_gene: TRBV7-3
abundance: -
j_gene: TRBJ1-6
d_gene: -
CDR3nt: TGTGCCAGCAGCTTAAGTGGGAGGGACGAATCACCCCTCCACTTT
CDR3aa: CASSLSGRDESPLHF

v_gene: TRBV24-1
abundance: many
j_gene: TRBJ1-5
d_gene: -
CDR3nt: TGTGCCACCAGTGATAACACGTTTGGGAGCAATCAGCCCCAGCATTTT
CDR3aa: CATSDNTFGSNQPQHF

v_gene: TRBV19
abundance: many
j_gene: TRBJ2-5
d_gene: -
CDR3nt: TGTGCCAGTAGTGGTGGGCAGGGAGAGACCCAGTACTTC
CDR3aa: CASSGGQGETQYF

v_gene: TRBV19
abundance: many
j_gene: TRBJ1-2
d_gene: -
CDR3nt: TGTGCCAGTGCGGGACCAACAGGGTTCGATGGCTACACCTTC
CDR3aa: CASAGPTGFDGYTF

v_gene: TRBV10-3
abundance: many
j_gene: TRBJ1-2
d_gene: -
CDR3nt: TGTGCCATCAGTGAGTCGGCCAGCGAAAACTATGGCTACACCTTC
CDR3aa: CAISESASENYGYTF

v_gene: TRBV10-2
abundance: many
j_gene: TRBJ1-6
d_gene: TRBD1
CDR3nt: TGCGCCAGCAGGGCAGGGGGAAATTCACCCCTCCACTTT
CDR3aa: CASRAGGNSPLHF

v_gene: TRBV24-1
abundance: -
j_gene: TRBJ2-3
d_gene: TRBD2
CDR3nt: TGTGCCACCAGTGCTTCCCGCGGGGGATGGACAGATACGCAGTATTTT
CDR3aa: CATSASRGGWTDTQYF

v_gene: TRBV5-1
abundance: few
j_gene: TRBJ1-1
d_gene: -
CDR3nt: TGCGCCAGCAGCCGTGAACAGGGGAACACTGAAGCTTTCTTT
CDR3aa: CASSREQGNTEAFF

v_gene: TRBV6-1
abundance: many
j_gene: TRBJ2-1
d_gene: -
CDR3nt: TGTGCCAGCAGTGATAATATCTACAATGAGCAGTTCTTC
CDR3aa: CASSDNIYNEQFF

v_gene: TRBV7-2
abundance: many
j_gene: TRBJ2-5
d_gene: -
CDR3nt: TGTGCCAGCAGCCCTCTAGGGCAAGTCGGGGAGACCCAGTACTTC
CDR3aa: CASSPLGQVGETQYF

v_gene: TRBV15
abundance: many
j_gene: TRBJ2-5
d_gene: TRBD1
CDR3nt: TGTGCCACCAGCAGGGCCTTGACAGGGGCCCCAGAGACCCAGTACTTC
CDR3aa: CATSRALTGAPETQYF

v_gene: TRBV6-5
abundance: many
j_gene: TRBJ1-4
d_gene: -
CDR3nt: TGTGCCAGCAGACACGGGACAAGTAATGAAAAACTGTTTTTT
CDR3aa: CASRHGTSNEKLFF

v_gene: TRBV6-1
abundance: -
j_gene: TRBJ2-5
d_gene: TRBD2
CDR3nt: TGTGCCAGCAGTGAACGGACTAGCGGGGTGGGGGAGACCCAGTACTTC
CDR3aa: CASSERTSGVGETQYF

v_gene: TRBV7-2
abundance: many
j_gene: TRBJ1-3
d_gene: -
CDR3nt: TGTGCCAGCAGCTTAAGGCAGCCGAGCTCTGGAAACACCATATATTTT
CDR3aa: CASSLRQPSSGNTIYF

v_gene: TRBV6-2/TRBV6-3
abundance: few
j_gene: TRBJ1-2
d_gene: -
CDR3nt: TGTGCCAGCAGTTCGGACAACTTGAGGGTTAACTATGGCTACACCTTC
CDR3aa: CASSSDNLRVNYGYTF

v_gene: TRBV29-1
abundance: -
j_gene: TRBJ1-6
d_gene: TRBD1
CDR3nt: TGCAGCGTTGCAGCAGGGGGCAGTAATTCACCCCTCCACTTT
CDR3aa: CSVAAGGSNSPLHF

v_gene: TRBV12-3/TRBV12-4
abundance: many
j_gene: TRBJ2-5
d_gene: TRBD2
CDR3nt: TGTGCCAGCAATCGGGGGGGTAGAGAGACCCAGTACTTC
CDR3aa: CASNRGGRETQYF

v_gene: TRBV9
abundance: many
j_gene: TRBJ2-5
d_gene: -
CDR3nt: TGTGCCAGCAGCGTAAGGATAAGCCAAGAGACCCAGTCCTTC
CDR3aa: CASSVRISQETQSF

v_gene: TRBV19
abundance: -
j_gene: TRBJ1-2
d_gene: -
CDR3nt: TGTGCCAGTAGTTCCCGGGGAAACTATGGCTGCACCTTC
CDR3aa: CASSSRGNYGCTF

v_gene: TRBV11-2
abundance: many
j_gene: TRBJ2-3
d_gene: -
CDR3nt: TGTGCCAGCACTCCGGCAGGGGCATCAGATACGCAGTATTTT
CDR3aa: CASTPAGASDTQYF

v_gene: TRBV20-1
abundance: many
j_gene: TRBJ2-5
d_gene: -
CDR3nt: TGCAGTGCTGGGAGAGGGGCAGGAGAGACCCAGTACTTC
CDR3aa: CSAGRGAGETQYF

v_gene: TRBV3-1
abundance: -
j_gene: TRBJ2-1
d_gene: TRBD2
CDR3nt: TGTGCCAGCAGCCAACGGACTAGCGGGGGAGGGAATGAGCAGTTCTTC
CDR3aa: CASSQRTSGGGNEQFF

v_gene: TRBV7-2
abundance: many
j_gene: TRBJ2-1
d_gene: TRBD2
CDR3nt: TGTGCCAGCAGCCCCCAGGGAGGCGGGGGGGCCAGTTTCTATGAGCAGTTCTTC
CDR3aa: CASSPQGGGGASFYEQFF

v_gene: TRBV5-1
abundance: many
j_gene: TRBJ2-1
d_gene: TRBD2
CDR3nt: TGCGCCAGCAGCTCCCTAGCGGACTCCTACAATGAGCAGTTCTTC
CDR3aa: CASSSLADSYNEQFF

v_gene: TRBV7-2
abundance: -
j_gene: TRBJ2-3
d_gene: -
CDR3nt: -
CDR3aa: CASSIYLCSVGGWVGRSTDTQYF

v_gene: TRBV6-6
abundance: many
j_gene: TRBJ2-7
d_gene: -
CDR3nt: TGTGCCAGCAGCGCCCCGGGGTCCTACGAGCAGTACTTC
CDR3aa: CASSAPGSYEQYF

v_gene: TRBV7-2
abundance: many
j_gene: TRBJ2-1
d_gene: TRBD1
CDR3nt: TGTGCCAGCAGCGGATCCGGGACAGGGCCCTACAATGAGCAGTTCTTC
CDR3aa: CASSGSGTGPYNEQFF

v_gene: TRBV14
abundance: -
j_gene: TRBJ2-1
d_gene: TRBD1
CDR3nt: TGTGCCAGCAGCCAAGATGTGCAATCTCCGGGACAGGCGCAGTTCTTC
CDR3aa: CASSQDVQSPGQAQFF

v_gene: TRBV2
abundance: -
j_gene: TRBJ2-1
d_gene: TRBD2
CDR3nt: TGTGCCAGCCTTCTGGGACTAGCGGGAGAAAGGGCCTACAATGAGCACTTCTTC
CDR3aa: CASLLGLAGERAYNEHFF

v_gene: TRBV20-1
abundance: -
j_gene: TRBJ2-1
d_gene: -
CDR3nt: TGCAGTGCTCCCTTTAGCAATGAGCAGTCCTTC
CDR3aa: CSAPFSNEQSF

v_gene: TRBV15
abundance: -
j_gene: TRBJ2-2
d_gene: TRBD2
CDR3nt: TGTGCCACCAGCAGAAATCGGGAGGGCACCGGGGAGCTGTTTTTT
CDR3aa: CATSRNREGTGELFF

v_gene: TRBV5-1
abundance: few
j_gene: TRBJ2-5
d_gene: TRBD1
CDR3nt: TGCGCCAGCAGCTTGGCCGGACAGGGTGACACCCAGTACTTC
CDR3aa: CASSLAGQGDTQYF

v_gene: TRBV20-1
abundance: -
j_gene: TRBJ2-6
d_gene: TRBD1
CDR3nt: TGCAGTGCTACTACAGGGGGGAGCGCTGGGGCCAACGTCCTGACTTTC
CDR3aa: CSATTGGSAGANVLTF

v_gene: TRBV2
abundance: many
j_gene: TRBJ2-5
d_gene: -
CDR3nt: TGTGCCAGCAGTGCCATCCAAGAGACCCAGTACTTC
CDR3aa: CASSAIQETQYF

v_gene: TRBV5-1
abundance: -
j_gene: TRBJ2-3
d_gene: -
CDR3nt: TGCGCCAGCAGCTTGGGACCAGACACAGATACGCAGTATTTT
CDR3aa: CASSLGPDTDTQYF

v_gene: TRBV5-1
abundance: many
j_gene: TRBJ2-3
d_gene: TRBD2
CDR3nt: TGCGCCAGCAGCTTAGTTAGCGGGGTTACCACAGATACGCAGTATTTT
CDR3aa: CASSLVSGVTTDTQYF

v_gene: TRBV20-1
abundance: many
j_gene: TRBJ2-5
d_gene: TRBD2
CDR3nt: TGCAGTGCTAGTAGGAGGGAGGGTCGTAGAGGGGCCCAGTACTTC
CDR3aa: CSASRREGRRGAQYF

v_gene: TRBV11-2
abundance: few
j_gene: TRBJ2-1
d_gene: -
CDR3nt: TGTGCCAGCAACAATATCATTGGGGGGCGGCGGGACAATGAGCAGTTCTTC
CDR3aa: CASNNIIGGRRDNEQFF

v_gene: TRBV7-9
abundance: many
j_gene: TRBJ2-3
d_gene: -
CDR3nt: TGTGCCAGCAGCTTAGTGCCCCATTGGGGGCAGTATTTT
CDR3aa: CASSLVPHWGQYF

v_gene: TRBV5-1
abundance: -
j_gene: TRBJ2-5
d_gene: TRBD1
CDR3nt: TGCGCCAGCAGCATTCCCGGGACAGGCCAAGAGACCCAGTACTTC
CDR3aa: CASSIPGTGQETQYF

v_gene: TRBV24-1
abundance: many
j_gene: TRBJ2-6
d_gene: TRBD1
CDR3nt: TGTGCCACCAGTACCGGGACAGGGGGCACTGGGGCCAACGTCCTGACTTTC
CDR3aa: CATSTGTGGTGANVLTF

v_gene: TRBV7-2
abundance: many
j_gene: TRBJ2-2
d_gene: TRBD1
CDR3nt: TGTGCCAGCGCCAGGGACAGCACCGGGGAGCTGTTTTTT
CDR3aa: CASARDSTGELFF

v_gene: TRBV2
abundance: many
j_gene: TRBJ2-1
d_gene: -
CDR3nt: TGTGCCAGCCGGGGGGCGGGATACAATGAGCAGTTCTTC
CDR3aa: CASRGAGYNEQFF